The 14 T cell receptor beta chains presented below share a single source sample, sequenced in a study of OX40 agonist ivuxolimab in advanced cancers. Method: immunoSEQ multiplex PCR; TCRdb's copy keeps in-frame clones and lacks some. The table lists 60,000 to 65,000 clones, 80% to 95% of them singletons. The sequences come from CD4+ or CD8+ T cells sorted from blood, collected in a trial of the OX40 agonist ivuxolimab. These receptors all stem from an adult with an advanced solid tumor such as melanoma, head and neck, liver or kidney cancer.

The genes are TRBV19 and TRBJ2-1; the D is unclear. The CDR3 length is 14 residues. Germline values: CDR1 LNHDA, CDR2 SQIVND (reference sequence). The V and J ends lost 5 bases and 1 base respectively, with 9 bases between them. CDR3 sequence reads: CASSSSASYNEQFF. DNA of the CDR3: TGTGCCAGTAGTTCGAGCGCTTCCTACAATGAGCAGTTCTTC.

This clone was recorded once. The genes are TRBV27 and TRBJ2-3; 10 bases are shared with TRBD2. This CDR3 has 17 amino acids. Germline CDR1 is MNHEY and CDR2 is SMNVEV (reference sequence). Losses at the gene ends were 4 bases for V and 3 bases for J; bases not matched to a gene: 10. Here the CDR3 DNA reads TGTGCCAGCAGTTCCTCACTGATAGCGGGAGGTACAGATACGCAGTATTTT. It specifies CASSSSLIAGGTDTQYF.

This chain links TRBV9 with TRBJ2-1; D remains ambiguous. The CDR3 runs to 14 residues. The V end was cut by 0 bases, the J end by 3 bases, with 7 bases between. Germline CDR1 reads SGDLS; CDR2 reads YYNGEE. CDR3 coding DNA: TGTGCCAGCAGCGTAGGTGATAGCTACAATGAGCAGTTCTTC. Translated, it gives CASSVGDSYNEQFF. Looking up the rest from reference TRBV9 and TRBJ2-1 gives the full variable domain: DSGVTQTPKHLITATGQRVTLRCSPRSGDLSVYWYQQSLDQGLQFLIQYYNGEERAKGNILERFSAQQFPDLHSELNLSSLELGDSALYFCASSVGDSYNEQFFGPGTRLTVL.

The chain employs TRBV27 and TRBJ2-7, with TRBD2 identical over 7 bases. CDR3 length: 14 residues. J was trimmed by 3 bases and V by 3 bases; bases with no gene match: 5. Germline V gene sequence: CDR1 MNHEY, CDR2 SMNVEV (reference sequence). The CDR3 is CASSFSGQYYEQYF. In DNA, the CDR3 is TGTGCCAGCAGTTTTAGCGGGCAATACTACGAGCAGTACTTC.

Worth noting for this clone: Different DNA sequences within this sample yield the same CDR3. The chain uses TRBV6-5 and TRBJ2-7, with D possibly matching TRBD1 (6 bases). This CDR3 region has 13 residues. Trimming left V 6 bases short and J 6 bases short, with 15 bases between. CDR1 MNHEY and CDR2 SVGAGI come from the germline V gene. CDR3 coding DNA: TGTGCCAGCAGATCCGGACAGATTTTCGAGCAGTACTTC. It translates to CASRSGQIFEQYF.

The chain links TRBV7-9 to TRBJ2-7, with D perhaps matching TRBD1 (6 bases). The CDR3 spans 14 residues. CDR1 and CDR2 (germline): SEHNR, FQNEAQ (reference sequence). V was clipped by 1 base and J by 4 bases, with 11 bases between them. CDR3 DNA sequence: TGTGCCAGCAGCTTAGAAGGGGGATCGTACGAGCAGTACTTC. Translated, it gives CASSLEGGSYEQYF.

The rearrangement joins TRBV4-1 to TRBJ2-7; 10 nucleotides line up with TRBD1. Germline V gene sequence: CDR1 MGHRA, CDR2 YSYEKL. V shed 0 bases, J shed 2 bases, and the junction held 1 base outside the gene matches. CDR3 size: 15 residues. CDR3 nucleotides: TGCGCCAGCAGCCAAGATGGACAGGGGGCCTACGAGCAGTACTTC. This codes for CASSQDGQGAYEQYF.

A single count supports this clone. V and J are TRBV5-1 and TRBJ2-2; no firm D call. This CDR3 has 14 amino acids. Germline CDR1 is SGHRS and CDR2 is YFSETQ. Trimming removed 6 bases from V and 2 bases from J, with 11 bases in between. In nucleotides, the CDR3 is TGCGCCAGCAACCATGACGCTAACACCGGGGAGCTGTTTTTT. Its protein product is CASNHDANTGELFF.

The rearrangement joins TRBV14 to TRBJ2-3, with 7 bases fitting TRBD2. The germline V gene has CDR1 SGHDN and CDR2 FVKESK. The CDR3 consists of 13 residues. V lost 3 bases, J lost 9 bases, and 6 bases stayed unmatched. DNA of the CDR3: TGTGCCAGCAGCCAGGGACTAAGCGAAACGCAGTATTTT. Translated: CASSQGLSETQYF.

This clone came up once. The chain couples TRBV11-2 to TRBJ2-1; D is uncertain. Trimming removed 1 base at V and 9 bases at J, with 4 bases between. The CDR3 sequence is 11 residues long. Germline V gene lookup returns CDR1 SGHAT and CDR2 FQNNGV. As DNA, the CDR3 is TGTGCCAGCAGCTTAGTTAGTGAGCAGTTCTTC. The encoded protein is CASSLVSEQFF. The full variable domain, rest sourced from reference TRBV11-2 and TRBJ2-1, is EAGVAQSPRYKIIEKRQSVAFWCNPISGHATLYWYQQILGQGPKLLIQFQNNGVVDDSQLPKDRFSAERLKGVDSTLKIQPAKLEDSAVYLCASSLVSEQFFGPGTRLTVL.

In DNA, the CDR3 is TGTGCCAGTAGTCACACGATGAACACTGAAGCTTTCTTT. Amino acids: CASSHTMNTEAFF. The chain joins TRBV19 to TRBJ1-1; D remains ambiguous. The CDR3 runs 13 residues. The germline V gene has CDR1 LNHDA and CDR2 SQIVND (reference sequence). V shed 5 bases and J shed 0 bases, with 7 bases lying between them.

This clone was seen once. The V call is TRBV9, the J call TRBJ1-1; 7 bases fit TRBD1. The trim removed 1 base at V and 2 bases at J, leaving 8 bases unmatched. Germline values: CDR1 SGDLS, CDR2 YYNGEE. CDR3 length equals 16 residues. For the CDR3, the DNA is TGTGCCAGCAGCGTACTATCCGGGACAGCCAACACTGAAGCTTTCTTT. This gives the protein CASSVLSGTANTEAFF.

J is TRBJ2-5 and V is TRBV28; no clear D gene. Per germline, CDR1 MDHEN and CDR2 SYDVKM. The length of the CDR3 is 15 residues. V lost 3 bases and J 9 bases, leaving 20 bases between the germline ends. The CDR3 coding sequence is TGTGCCAGCAGTTTTGTTCCAGGTTCCCTATCGTCCCAGTACTTC. Its translation: CASSFVPGSLSSQYF.

This chain joins TRBV7-2 and TRBJ2-1; D not resolved. Germline V gene lookup returns CDR1 SGHTA and CDR2 FQGNSA. This CDR3 has 13 amino acids. V dropped 0 bases and J dropped 4 bases, with 4 bases sitting between them. Written as DNA, the CDR3 is TGTGCCAGCAGCTTAGCCCGGTACAATGAGCAGTTCTTC. Its protein product is CASSLARYNEQFF.